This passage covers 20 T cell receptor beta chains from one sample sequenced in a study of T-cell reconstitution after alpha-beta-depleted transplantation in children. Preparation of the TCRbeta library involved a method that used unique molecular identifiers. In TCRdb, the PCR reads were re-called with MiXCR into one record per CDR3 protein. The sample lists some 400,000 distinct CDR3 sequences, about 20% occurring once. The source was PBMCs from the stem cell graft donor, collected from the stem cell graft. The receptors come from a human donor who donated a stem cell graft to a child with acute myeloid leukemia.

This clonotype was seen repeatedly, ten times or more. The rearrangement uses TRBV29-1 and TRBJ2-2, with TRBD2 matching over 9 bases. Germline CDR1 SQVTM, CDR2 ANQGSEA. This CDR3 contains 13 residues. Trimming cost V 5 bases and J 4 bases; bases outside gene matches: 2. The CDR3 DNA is TGCAGCGTTCAGCGGGAGGCCACCGGGGAGCTGTTTTTT. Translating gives CSVQREATGELFF.

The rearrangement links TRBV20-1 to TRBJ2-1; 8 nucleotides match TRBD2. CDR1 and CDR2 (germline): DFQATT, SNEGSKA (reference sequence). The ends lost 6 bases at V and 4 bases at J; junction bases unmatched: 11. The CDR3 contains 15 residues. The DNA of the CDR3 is TGCAGTGCCCTGGGAGGAGCGGGAGTGTACAATGAGCAGTTCTTC. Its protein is CSALGGAGVYNEQFF.

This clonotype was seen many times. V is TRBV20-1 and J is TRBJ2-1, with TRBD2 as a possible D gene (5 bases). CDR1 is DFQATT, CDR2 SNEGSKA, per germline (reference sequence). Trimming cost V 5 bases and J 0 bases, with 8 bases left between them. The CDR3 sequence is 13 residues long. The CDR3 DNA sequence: TGCAGTGCTTGGACTGCCTCCTACAATGAGCAGTTCTTC. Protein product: CSAWTASYNEQFF.

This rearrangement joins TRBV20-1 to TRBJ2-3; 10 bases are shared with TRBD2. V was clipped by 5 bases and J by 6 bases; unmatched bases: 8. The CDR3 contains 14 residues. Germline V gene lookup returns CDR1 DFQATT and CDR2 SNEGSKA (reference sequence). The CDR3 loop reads CSACLAGARDTQYF. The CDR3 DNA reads TGCAGTGCTTGCCTAGCGGGGGCGCGGGATACGCAGTATTTT.

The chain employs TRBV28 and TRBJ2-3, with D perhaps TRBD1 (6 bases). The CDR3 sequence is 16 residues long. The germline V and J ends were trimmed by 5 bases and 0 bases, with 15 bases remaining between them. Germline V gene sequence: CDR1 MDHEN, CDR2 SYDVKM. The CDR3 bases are TGTGCCAGCAGTCCAAATCGCAGGGGAAGCACAGATACGCAGTATTTT. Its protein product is CASSPNRRGSTDTQYF.

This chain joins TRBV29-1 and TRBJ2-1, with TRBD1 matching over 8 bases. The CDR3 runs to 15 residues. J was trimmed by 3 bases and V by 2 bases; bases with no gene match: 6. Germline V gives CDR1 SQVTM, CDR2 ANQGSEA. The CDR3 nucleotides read TGCAGCGTTGAATGGGGGGACAGGAACTACAATGAGCAGTTCTTC. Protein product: CSVEWGDRNYNEQFF.

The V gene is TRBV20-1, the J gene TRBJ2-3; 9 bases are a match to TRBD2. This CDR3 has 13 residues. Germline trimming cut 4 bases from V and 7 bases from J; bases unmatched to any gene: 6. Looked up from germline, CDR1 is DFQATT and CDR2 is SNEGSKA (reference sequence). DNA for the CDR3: TGCAGTGCTACTGGCGGGAGGGGACATACGCAGTATTTT. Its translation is CSATGGRGHTQYF.

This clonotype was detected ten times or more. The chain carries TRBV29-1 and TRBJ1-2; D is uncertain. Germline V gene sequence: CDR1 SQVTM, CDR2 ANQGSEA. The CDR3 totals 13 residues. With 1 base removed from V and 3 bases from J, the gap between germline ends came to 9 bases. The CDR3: CSVEGSAHYGYTF. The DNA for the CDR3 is TGCAGCGTTGAAGGCAGCGCACACTATGGCTACACCTTC.

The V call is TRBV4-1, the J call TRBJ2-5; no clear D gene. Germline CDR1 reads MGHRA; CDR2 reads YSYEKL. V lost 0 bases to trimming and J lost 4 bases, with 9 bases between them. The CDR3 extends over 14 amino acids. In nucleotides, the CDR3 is TGCGCCAGCAGCCAAGATACCCCCCCAGAGACCCAGTACTTC. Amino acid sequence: CASSQDTPPETQYF.

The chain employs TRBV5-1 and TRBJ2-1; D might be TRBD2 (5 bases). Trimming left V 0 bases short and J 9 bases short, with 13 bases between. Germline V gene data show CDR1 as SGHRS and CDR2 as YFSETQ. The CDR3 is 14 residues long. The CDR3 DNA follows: TGCGCCAGCAGCTTGGCCTCTAGCTTTAGTGAGCAGTTCTTC. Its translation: CASSLASSFSEQFF. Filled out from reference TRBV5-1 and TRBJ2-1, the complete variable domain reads KAGVTQTPRYLIKTRGQQVTLSCSPISGHRSVSWYQQTPGQGLQFLFEYFSETQRNKGNFPGRFSGRQFSNSRSEMNVSTLELGDSALYLCASSLASSFSEQFFGPGTRLTVL.

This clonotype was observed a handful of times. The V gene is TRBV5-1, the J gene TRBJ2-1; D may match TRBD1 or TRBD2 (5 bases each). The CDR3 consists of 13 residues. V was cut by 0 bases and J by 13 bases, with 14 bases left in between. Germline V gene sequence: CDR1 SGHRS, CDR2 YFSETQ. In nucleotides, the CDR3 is TGCGCCAGCAGCTTGGTGCCCGGGACCCCACAGTTCTTC. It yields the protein CASSLVPGTPQFF. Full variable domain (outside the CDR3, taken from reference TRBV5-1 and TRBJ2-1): KAGVTQTPRYLIKTRGQQVTLSCSPISGHRSVSWYQQTPGQGLQFLFEYFSETQRNKGNFPGRFSGRQFSNSRSEMNVSTLELGDSALYLCASSLVPGTPQFFGPGTRLTVL.

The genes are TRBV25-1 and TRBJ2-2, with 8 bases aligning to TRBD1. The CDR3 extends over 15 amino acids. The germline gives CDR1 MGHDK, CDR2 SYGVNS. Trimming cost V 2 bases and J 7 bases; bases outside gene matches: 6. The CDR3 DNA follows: TGTGCCAGCAGTGAACCCCGACAGGGGATCGGGGAGCTGTTTTTT. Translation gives CASSEPRQGIGELFF. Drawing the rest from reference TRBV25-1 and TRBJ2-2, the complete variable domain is EADIYQTPRYLVIGTGKKITLECSQTMGHDKMYWYQQDPGMELHLIHYSYGVNSTEKGDLSSESTVSRIRTEHFPLTLESARPSHTSQYLCASSEPRQGIGELFFGEGSRLTVL.

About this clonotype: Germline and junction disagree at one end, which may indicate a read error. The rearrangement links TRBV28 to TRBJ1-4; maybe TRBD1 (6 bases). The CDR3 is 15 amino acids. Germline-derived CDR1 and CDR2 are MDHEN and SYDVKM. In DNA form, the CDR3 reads TGTCCCAGCCTTGAAACAACAGGGACGGGCGAAAAACTGTTTTTT. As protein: CPSLETTGTGEKLFF.

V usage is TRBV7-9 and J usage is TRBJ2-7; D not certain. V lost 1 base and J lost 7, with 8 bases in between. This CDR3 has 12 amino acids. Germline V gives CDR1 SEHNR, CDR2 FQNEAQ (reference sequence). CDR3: CASSLGPEEQYF. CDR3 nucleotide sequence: TGTGCCAGCAGCTTAGGCCCGGAAGAGCAGTACTTC.

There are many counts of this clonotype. As DNA, the CDR3 is TGTGCCACCAGCAGAGATCTCGGGCTAGCGGGTGAGCAGTTCTTC. It translates to CATSRDLGLAGEQFF. This sequence joins TRBV15 and TRBJ2-1; 8 bases align to TRBD2. Trimming removed 0 bases from V and 9 bases from J; junction bases left unmatched: 7. The CDR3 has 15 amino acids. Germline assignment: CDR1 LNHNV and CDR2 YYDKDF (reference sequence).

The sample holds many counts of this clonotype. CDR3 DNA: TGTGCCAGCAGTTTAGAGGGCTTCTCCTACAATGAGCAGTTCTTC. Translated: CASSLEGFSYNEQFF. The gene calls are TRBV27 and TRBJ2-1, with a possible D match to TRBD2 (5 bases). Germline assignment: CDR1 MNHEY and CDR2 SMNVEV (reference sequence). V gave up 2 bases and J gave up 0 bases, with 8 bases separating them. This CDR3 contains 15 residues.

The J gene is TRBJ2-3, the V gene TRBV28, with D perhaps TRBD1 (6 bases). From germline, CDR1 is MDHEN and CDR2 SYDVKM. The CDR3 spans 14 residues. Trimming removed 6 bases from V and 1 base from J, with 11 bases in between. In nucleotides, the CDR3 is TGTGCCAGCAGACCTCCAGGGGGCACAGATACGCAGTATTTT. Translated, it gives CASRPPGGTDTQYF.

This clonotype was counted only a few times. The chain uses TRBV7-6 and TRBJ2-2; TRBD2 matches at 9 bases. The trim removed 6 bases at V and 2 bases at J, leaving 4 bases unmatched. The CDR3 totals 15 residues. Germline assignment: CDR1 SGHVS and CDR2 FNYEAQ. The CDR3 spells CASRRLAENTGELFF. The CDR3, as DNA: TGTGCCAGCAGGAGACTAGCGGAAAACACCGGGGAGCTGTTTTTT.

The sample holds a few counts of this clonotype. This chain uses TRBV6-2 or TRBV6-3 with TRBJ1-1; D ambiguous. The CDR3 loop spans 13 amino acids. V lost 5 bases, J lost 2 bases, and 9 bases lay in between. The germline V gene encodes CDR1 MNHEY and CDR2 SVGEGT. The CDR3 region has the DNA TGTGCCAGCAGTAGGGAGGCCAACACTGAAGCTTTCTTT. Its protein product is CASSREANTEAFF.

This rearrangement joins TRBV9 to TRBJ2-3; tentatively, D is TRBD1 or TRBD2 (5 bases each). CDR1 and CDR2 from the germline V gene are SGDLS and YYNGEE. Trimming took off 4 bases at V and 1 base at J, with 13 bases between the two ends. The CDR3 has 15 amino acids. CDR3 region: CASSTQGVGTDTQYF. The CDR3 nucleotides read TGTGCCAGCAGCACCCAGGGAGTCGGCACAGATACGCAGTATTTT.